One T cell receptor beta chain is described in this entry. In the authors' methods: Amplified reference gene primers provided the basis for estimating nucleated cell counts. Some clones are missing from TCRdb's copy, which holds only in-frame ones; the method was immunoSEQ multiplex PCR. The D gene and trimming were derived from the DNA, and the V and J assignments and clone size from that table. Of under 300,000 clones listed, more than 80% were seen once; the top ten hold around 3%. These data belong to a study of blood T cell repertoires in COVID-19. CDR1 and CDR2 from the germline V gene are SGHNT and YYREEE (reference sequence). The V end lost 4 bases, the J end lost 7 bases, and 15 bases lay between the germline ends. The CDR3 has 14 residues.

The chain recombines TRBV5-4 with TRBJ2-1; D is possibly TRBD2 (7 bases). Input material: peripheral blood. The receptor was derived from a woman younger than 45 with active or convalescent COVID-19. CDR3 sequence reads: CASSVGGRRNEQFF. The CDR3 nucleotides read TGTGCCAGCAGCGTGGGGGGGCGACGAAATGAGCAGTTCTTC.